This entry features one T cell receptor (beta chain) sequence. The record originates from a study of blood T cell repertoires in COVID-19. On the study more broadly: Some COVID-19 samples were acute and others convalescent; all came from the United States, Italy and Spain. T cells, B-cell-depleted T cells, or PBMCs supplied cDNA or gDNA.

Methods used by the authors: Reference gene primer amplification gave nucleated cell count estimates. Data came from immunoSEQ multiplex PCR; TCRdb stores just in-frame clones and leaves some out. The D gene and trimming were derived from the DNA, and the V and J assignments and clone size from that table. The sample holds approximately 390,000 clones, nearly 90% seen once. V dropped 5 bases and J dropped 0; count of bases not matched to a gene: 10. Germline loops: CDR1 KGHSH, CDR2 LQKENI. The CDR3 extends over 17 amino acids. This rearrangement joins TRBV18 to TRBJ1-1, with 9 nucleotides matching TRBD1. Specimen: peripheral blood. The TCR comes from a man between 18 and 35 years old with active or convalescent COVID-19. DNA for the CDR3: TGTGCCAGCTCATCGACAGGGGGATTGGGAATGAACACTGAAGCTTTCTTT. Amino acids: CASSSTGGLGMNTEAFF.